Below, one TCR beta chain is given with its context. What it binds is unknown. The data were taken from a study of monozygotic twins with inflammatory bowel disease. Notes on the study in general: Twins with IBD had fewer clonotypes in common with others than healthy twins, particularly during disease activity. Findings did not support one strong IBD-associated signal or clonotype. Extra variability in the repertoires of patients may have come from differing immunosuppressive treatments.

Germline CDR1 reads SGHDT; CDR2 reads YYEEEE. The CDR3 length is 13 residues. cDNA for TCRalpha and TCRbeta was amplified by nested PCRs of 16 then 9 cycles. Each CDR3 protein gets one entry in TCRdb, which reprocessed the 5' RACE reads and gives no DNA. The repertoire table contains around 150,000 distinct CDR3 sequences. The chain links TRBV5-6 to TRBJ2-5. The material sequenced was blood. This TCR was recovered from a human donor with ulcerative colitis or Crohn's disease, or a healthy co-twin of an affected twin (not recorded which). The CDR3: CASSWSSKETQYF. Full variable domain (rest looked up from reference TRBV5-6 and TRBJ2-5): DAGVTQSPTHLIKTRGQQVTLRCSPKSGHDTVSWYQQALGQGPQFIFQYYEEEERQRGNFPDRFSGHQFPNYSSELNVNALLLGDSALYLCASSWSSKETQYFGPGTRLLVL.